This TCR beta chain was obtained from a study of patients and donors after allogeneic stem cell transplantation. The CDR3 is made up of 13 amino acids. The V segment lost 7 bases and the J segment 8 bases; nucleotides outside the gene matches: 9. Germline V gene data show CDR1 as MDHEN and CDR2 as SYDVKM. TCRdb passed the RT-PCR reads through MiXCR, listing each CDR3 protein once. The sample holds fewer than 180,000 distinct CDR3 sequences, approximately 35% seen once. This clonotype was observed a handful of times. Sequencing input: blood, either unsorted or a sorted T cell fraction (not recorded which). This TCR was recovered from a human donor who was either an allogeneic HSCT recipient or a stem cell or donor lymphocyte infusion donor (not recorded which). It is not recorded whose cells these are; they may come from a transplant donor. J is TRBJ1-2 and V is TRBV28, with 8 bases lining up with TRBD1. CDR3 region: CASTPDRVGGYTF. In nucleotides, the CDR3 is TGTGCCAGCACCCCGGACAGGGTAGGCGGCTACACCTTC.